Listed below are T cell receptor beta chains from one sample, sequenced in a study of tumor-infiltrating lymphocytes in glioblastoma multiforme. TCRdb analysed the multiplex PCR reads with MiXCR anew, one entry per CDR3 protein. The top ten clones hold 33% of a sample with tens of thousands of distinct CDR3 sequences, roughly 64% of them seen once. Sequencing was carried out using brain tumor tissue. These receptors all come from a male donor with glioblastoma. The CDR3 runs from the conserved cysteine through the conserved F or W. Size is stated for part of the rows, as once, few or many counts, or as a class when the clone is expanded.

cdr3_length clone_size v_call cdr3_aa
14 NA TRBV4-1 CASSRGGNLFEQFF
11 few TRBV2 CASGRNYEQYF
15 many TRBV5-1 CASSLTGGFDYGYTF
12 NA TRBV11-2 CASSLLGETQYF
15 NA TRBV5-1 CASSSDRDPTDTQYF
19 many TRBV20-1 CSARPTGGESRTTNNEQFF
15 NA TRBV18 CASSFAGTENYEQYF
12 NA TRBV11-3 CASSSGEGEQFF
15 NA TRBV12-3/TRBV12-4 CASSFVDRGTDTQYF
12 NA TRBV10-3 CAAADGNTEVFF
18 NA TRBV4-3 CASSPRLAGQPNTGELFF
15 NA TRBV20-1 CGAPVDQGVGEKLFF
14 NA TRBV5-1 CASSFDGQPYEQYF
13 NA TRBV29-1 CSVSQEATCEQYF
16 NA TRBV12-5 CASGTGTDLNTGELFF
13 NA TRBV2 CASKGITIYEQYF
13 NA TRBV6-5 CARRWHSNQPQHF
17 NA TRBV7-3 CASSFIGTGGLAGELFF
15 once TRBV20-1 CSAVPIAGGPNEQYF
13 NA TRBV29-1 CSIAQGLDYGYTF
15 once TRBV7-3 CAISVTSGPFNEQFF
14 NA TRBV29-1 CSVEYRGSRNKQFF
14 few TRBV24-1 CATSRGTGVSPLHF
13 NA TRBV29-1 CSAVLQGAYEQYF
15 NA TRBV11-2 CASSLDKGGRYEQYF
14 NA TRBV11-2 CASKMVGAQETQYF
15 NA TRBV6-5 CASKRSGRGTVTQYF
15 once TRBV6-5 CASSYSLRVPRELLF
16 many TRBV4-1 CASSRKGGTNTGELFF
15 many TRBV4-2 CASSQTPDSQETQYF